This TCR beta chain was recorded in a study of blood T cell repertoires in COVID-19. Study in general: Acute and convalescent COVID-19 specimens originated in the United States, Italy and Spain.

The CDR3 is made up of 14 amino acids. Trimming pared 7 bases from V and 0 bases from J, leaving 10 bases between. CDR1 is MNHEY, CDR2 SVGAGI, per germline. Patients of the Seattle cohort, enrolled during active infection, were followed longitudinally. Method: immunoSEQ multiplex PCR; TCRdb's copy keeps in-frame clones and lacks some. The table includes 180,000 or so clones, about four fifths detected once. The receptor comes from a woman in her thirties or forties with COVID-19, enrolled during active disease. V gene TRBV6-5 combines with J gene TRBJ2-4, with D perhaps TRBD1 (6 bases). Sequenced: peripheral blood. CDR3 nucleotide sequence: TGTGCCAGCAAGGACAGCTTAGCCAAAAACATTCAGTACTTC. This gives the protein CASKDSLAKNIQYF.